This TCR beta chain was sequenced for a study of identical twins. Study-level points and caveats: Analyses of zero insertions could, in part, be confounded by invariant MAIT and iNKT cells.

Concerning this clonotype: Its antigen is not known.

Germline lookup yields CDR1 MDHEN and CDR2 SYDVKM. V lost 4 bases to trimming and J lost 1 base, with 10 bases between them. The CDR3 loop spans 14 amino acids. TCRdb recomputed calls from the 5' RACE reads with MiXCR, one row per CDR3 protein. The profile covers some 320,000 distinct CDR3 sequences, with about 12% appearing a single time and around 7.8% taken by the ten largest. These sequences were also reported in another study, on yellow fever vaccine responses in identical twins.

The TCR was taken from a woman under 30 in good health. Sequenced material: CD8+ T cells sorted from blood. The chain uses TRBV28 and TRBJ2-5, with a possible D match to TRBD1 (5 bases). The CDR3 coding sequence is TGTGCCAGCAGTTCTCCGGACATCCAAGAGACCCAGTACTTC. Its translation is CASSSPDIQETQYF. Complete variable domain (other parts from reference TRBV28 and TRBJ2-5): DVKVTQSSRYLVKRTGEKVFLECVQDMDHENMFWYRQDPGLGLRLIYFSYDVKMKEKGDIPEGYSVSREKKERFSLILESASTNQTSMYLCASSSPDIQETQYFGPGTRLLVL.